This T cell receptor (beta chain) derives from a study of liver allograft versus peripheral blood T cells. Study information: Comparisons were made between T cell receptor repertoires found in transplanted livers and those circulating in recipients' peripheral blood.

Trimming stripped 3 bases from V and 5 bases from J, with 7 bases between. The CDR3 covers 12 residues. Per the germline V gene, CDR1 is DFQATT and CDR2 is SNEGSKA (reference sequence). This clonotype was observed a handful of times. TCRdb re-called the reads through MiXCR, storing one row per CDR3 protein. The sample lists roughly 9,200 distinct CDR3 sequences; over 15% were seen once. This clonotype was obtained from a human patient who had a liver transplant. A subset of T cells may come from the graft donor. The rearrangement links TRBV20-1 to TRBJ1-4; possibly TRBD1 for D (5 bases). The CDR3 nucleotides read TGCAGTGCTAGGGGACCCAATGAAAAACTGTTTTTT. Translated, it gives CSARGPNEKLFF.